Listed below are T cell receptor beta chains from one sample, sequenced in a study of blood T cell repertoires in COVID-19. Generated by immunoSEQ multiplex PCR, the TCRdb table keeps only in-frame clones and is missing some. The table includes hundreds of thousands of clones, approximately 87% detected once. The specimen sequenced was peripheral blood. Source of these receptors: a woman aged 55-70 years with COVID-19, enrolled during active disease. Each CDR3 is given with its conserved first and last residue. The order of the fields is V gene, J gene, clone size, D gene, CDR3 DNA, CDR3 protein. A D gene is named only where the DNA matches it firmly. Only some rows state a clone size, as once, few, many or a class for expanded clones.

TRBV6-5,TRBJ2-7,.,TRBD1,TGTGCCAGCAGTATACTACAGGGGGAGCAGTACTTC,CASSILQGEQYF
TRBV2,TRBJ1-5,once,TRBD1,TGTGCCAGCAATGACAGGGGGCAGAATCAGCCCCAGCATTTT,CASNDRGQNQPQHF
TRBV4-2,TRBJ2-5,.,TRBD1,TGTGCCAGCAGCAAGGGGACAGTGGGGACCCAGTACTTC,CASSKGTVGTQYF
TRBV25-1,TRBJ1-3,.,TRBD1,TGTGCCAGCAGCCCCATGACAGGGACTGGAAACACCATATATTTT,CASSPMTGTGNTIYF
TRBV19,TRBJ2-1,.,TRBD2,TGTGCCATCCAGAAGGCGGGGGGCAAAGGGGACAATGAGCAGTTCTTC,CAIQKAGGKGDNEQFF
TRBV19,TRBJ2-7,once,TRBD1,TGTGCCAGTAGGGGACAGGGCCCCCCCTACGAGCAGTACTTC,CASRGQGPPYEQYF
TRBV2,TRBJ1-4,.,.,TGTGCCAGTGCGCCCCGCAGGGGAACTAATGAAAAACTGTTTTTT,CASAPRRGTNEKLFF
TRBV3-1/TRBV3-2,TRBJ1-1,.,TRBD1,TGTGCCAGCAGCCTCCGGGACAGGGTGACTGAAGCTTTCTTT,CASSLRDRVTEAFF
TRBV6-1,TRBJ1-1,many,TRBD1,TGTGCCAGCAGTGAACAGGGGGTCACTGAAGCTTTCTTT,CASSEQGVTEAFF
TRBV2,TRBJ1-2,few,TRBD1,TGTGCCAGCACCCCTAACAGGGGAGGCTACACCTTC,CASTPNRGGYTF
TRBV1,TRBJ1-5,.,.,TGCACCAGCAGCCCTGGGACAGGGGAGGGCAATCAGCCCCAGCATTTT,CTSSPGTGEGNQPQHF
TRBV10-3,TRBJ1-1,.,.,TGTGCCATCAGTGACTGGTTTCAGGGCACTGAAGCTTTCTTT,CAISDWFQGTEAFF
TRBV13,TRBJ2-1,.,TRBD2,TGTGCCAGCAGCCCGCAGCGGGGGCTTTACAATGAGCAGTTCTTC,CASSPQRGLYNEQFF
TRBV4-2,TRBJ1-4,.,.,TGTGCCAGCAGCCAAGGCAGGGTTTCAACTAATGAAAAACTGTTTTTT,CASSQGRVSTNEKLFF
TRBV29-1,TRBJ2-3,.,TRBD2,TGCAGCGTTGTTCGAGCGGGGGGGCCTTATTTT,CSVVRAGGPYF
TRBV18,TRBJ1-1,.,TRBD1,TGTGCCAGCTCATCGACCCCAGGGGGTCGGAACACTGAAGCTTTCTTT,CASSSTPGGRNTEAFF
TRBV29-1,TRBJ1-2,.,.,TGCAGCGTCACAGGGATCTTCGGTGGCTACACCTTC,CSVTGIFGGYTF
TRBV5-1,TRBJ2-5,once,TRBD2,TGCGCCAGCAGCGGATGGACTAGCGGGGGTGGCGGAGAGACCCAGTACTTC,CASSGWTSGGGGETQYF
TRBV7-2,TRBJ2-7,.,.,TGTGCCAGCAGCTTCGGGGGAGCCTACGAGCAGTACTTC,CASSFGGAYEQYF
TRBV9,TRBJ2-5,.,TRBD2,TGTGCCAGCAGCTTGACTAGCGGGGGGGGTAAAGAGACCCAGTACTTC,CASSLTSGGGKETQYF
TRBV11-2,TRBJ2-1,.,.,TGTGCCAGCAGCTTAGGTCGATGGTCGAGCAATGAGCAGTTCTTC,CASSLGRWSSNEQFF
TRBV6-6,TRBJ1-2,.,.,TGTGCCAGCAGTCAACAGGGCTATGGCTACACCTTC,CASSQQGYGYTF
TRBV28,TRBJ2-7,once,.,TGTGCCAGCAGAGCCTACAGGGACCACGAGCAGTACTTC,CASRAYRDHEQYF
TRBV30,TRBJ2-7,.,.,TGTGCCTGGATGCGTAGCCCTCCCTACGAGCAGTACTTC,CAWMRSPPYEQYF
TRBV9,TRBJ1-1,.,TRBD1,TGTGCCAGCAGCTCAGAGACAGGGACCACTGAAGCTTTCTTT,CASSSETGTTEAFF
TRBV6-2/TRBV6-3,TRBJ1-5,.,TRBD1,TGTGCCAGCAGCCCTCGGGACAGGGGGCCGTGGGAGCCCCAGCATTTT,CASSPRDRGPWEPQHF
TRBV5-1,TRBJ1-2,.,.,TGCGCCAGCAGCTTGCTCCAGGCTGGCTATGGCTACACCTTC,CASSLLQAGYGYTF
TRBV19,TRBJ2-1,.,TRBD1,TGTGCCAGTACCCGACCGGGACAGGGAGGGCAGTTCTTC,CASTRPGQGGQFF
TRBV7-3,TRBJ1-1,.,.,TGTGCCAGCAGGCCTAGAACAGGGAGCACTGAAGCTTTCTTT,CASRPRTGSTEAFF
TRBV5-8,TRBJ1-6,few,.,TGTGCCAGCAGCTTGACCAGGGGACATAATTCACCCCTCCACTTT,CASSLTRGHNSPLHF
TRBV19,TRBJ1-2,.,.,TGTGCCAGTAGTATCACCGGGGTGGCGAAAACGGGAGGCTACACCTTC,CASSITGVAKTGGYTF
TRBV28,TRBJ2-7,.,.,TGTGCCAGCACCATCCTCGGGGACACCTACGAGCAGTACTTC,CASTILGDTYEQYF
TRBV5-1,TRBJ1-1,.,.,TGCGCCAGCGCAGATAGGGTCCCGGGGACTGAAGCTTTCTTT,CASADRVPGTEAFF
TRBV5-1,TRBJ1-1,.,.,TGCGCCAGCAGCTTGACAGGGATGCAGGGCGCTGAAGCTTTCTTT,CASSLTGMQGAEAFF
TRBV4-2,TRBJ2-3,.,TRBD2,TGTGCCAGCAGCCAAGATCCCATCTTTTGGACTAGCGGGGGGGCCAGCACAGATACGCAGTATTTT,CASSQDPIFWTSGGASTDTQYF
TRBV28,TRBJ1-1,.,TRBD1,TGTGCCAGCAGTTTTCAGGGGGCAAAGAACACTGAAGCTTTCTTT,CASSFQGAKNTEAFF
TRBV9,TRBJ2-3,.,TRBD2,TGTGCCAGCAGCGTACAGGCTAGCGGGGGGAACACGGATACGCAGTATTTT,CASSVQASGGNTDTQYF
TRBV9,TRBJ1-1,.,TRBD1,TGTGCCAGCAGTACAGGGGGGTCCACTGAAGCTTTCTTT,CASSTGGSTEAFF
TRBV20-1,TRBJ1-5,.,.,TGCAGTGCTAGTCCGGACATCACGGCAGGGCCCCAGCATTTT,CSASPDITAGPQHF
TRBV2,TRBJ1-6,.,.,TGTGCCAGCAGTCCCGCGGGGGAGGGGATGGGATCACCCCTCCACTTT,CASSPAGEGMGSPLHF
TRBV29-1,TRBJ2-3,once,TRBD1,TGCAGCGTTGGTTTGACAGGGGGCACAGATACGCAGTATTTT,CSVGLTGGTDTQYF
TRBV28,TRBJ1-5,.,.,TGTGCCACCAAGCAGTTTATTCGACGTGGAAACTATAGCAATCAGCCCCAGCATTTT,CATKQFIRRGNYSNQPQHF
TRBV7-9,TRBJ1-3,few,.,TGTGCCAGCAGCCCGATTCCAGGGGTAGCCGGAAACACCATATATTTT,CASSPIPGVAGNTIYF
TRBV7-2,TRBJ1-3,.,.,TGTGCCAGCAGCCCTCGGCGGGGTCGGTCCTCTGGAAACACCATATATTTT,CASSPRRGRSSGNTIYF
TRBV6-5,TRBJ1-2,.,.,TGTGCCAGCAGTTACTCGACTCAGGGTAGGAACGGCTACACCTTC,CASSYSTQGRNGYTF
TRBV28,TRBJ2-7,.,TRBD1,TGTGCCAGCAGTTCCCGGACAGGGGGCTCTCGCGCTGGGTCTATCTACGAGCAGTACTTC,CASSSRTGGSRAGSIYEQYF
TRBV3-1/TRBV3-2,TRBJ1-2,.,TRBD1,TGTGCCAGCACCCAAAGGACAGGGGTTGGCTACACCTTC,CASTQRTGVGYTF
TRBV28,TRBJ1-6,.,TRBD1,TGTGCCAGCAGCCGGACAGGGCATTCACCCCTCCACTTT,CASSRTGHSPLHF
TRBV7-3,TRBJ2-2,.,TRBD1,TGTGCCAGCAGCAGAACGGCGGGACAGGGTTCTTACACCGGGGAGCTGTTTTTT,CASSRTAGQGSYTGELFF
TRBV29-1,TRBJ1-1,.,.,TGCAGCGTTACCTGGGGGGGTGAAGCTTTCTTT,CSVTWGGEAFF
TRBV19,TRBJ2-2,.,TRBD1,TGTGCCAGTTCGGGACAGGGGAACACCGGGGAGCTGTTTTTT,CASSGQGNTGELFF
TRBV5-4,TRBJ2-5,.,.,TGTGCCAGCAGCCGGGGTGAGACCCAGTACTTC,CASSRGETQYF
TRBV7-2,TRBJ2-1,.,TRBD2,TGTGCCAGCAACCTCCTTGGGGGGACTACGTACAATGAGCAGTTCTTC,CASNLLGGTTYNEQFF
TRBV30,TRBJ2-1,.,TRBD2,TGTGCCTGGAGTGTTGGGACTACAAATGAGCAGTTCTTC,CAWSVGTTNEQFF
TRBV30,TRBJ1-6,.,.,TGTGCCTGGAGCCTATATCCCCCAGCCCCAGGGGAGCATTCACCCCTCCACTTT,CAWSLYPPAPGEHSPLHF
TRBV7-9,TRBJ2-5,.,.,TGTGCCAGCAGCCATCCACCGACAGAAGAGACCCAGTACTTC,CASSHPPTEETQYF